Following are 18 T cell receptor beta chains from one sample sequenced in a study of cytomegalovirus exposure and HLA in healthy donors. The PCR made use of 60 Vbeta and 13 Jbeta primers. The method was immunoSEQ multiplex PCR; TCRdb's version includes in-frame clones alone and lacks a portion of them. Of fewer than 150,000 clones listed, 76% were seen once; the top ten hold 3% to 3.5%. The sequenced material came from PBMCs. These receptor sequences come from a man in his forties in good health and CMV-seronegative.

This chain uses TRBV30 with TRBJ1-5, with 7 nucleotides matching TRBD1. This CDR3 has 14 residues. The germline CDR1 and CDR2 sequences are GTSNPN and SVGIG (reference sequence). J lost 5 bases, V lost 5 bases, and 9 bases had no gene match. The CDR3 sequence: CAWGGQGGHQPQHF. In nucleotides, the CDR3 is TGTGCCTGGGGGGGCCAGGGGGGCCATCAGCCCCAGCATTTT.

V usage is TRBV30 and J usage is TRBJ2-2; the match to TRBD1 covers 7 bases. Germline V gene sequence: CDR1 GTSNPN, CDR2 SVGIG (reference sequence). Unmatched junction bases numbered 4, after V lost 3 bases and J lost 0 bases. CDR3 length: 15 residues. In DNA form, the CDR3 reads TGTGCCTGGAGAAGGACAGGATCGAACACCGGGGAGCTGTTTTTT. Translating gives CAWRRTGSNTGELFF.

The chain uses TRBV7-9 and TRBJ1-2; 12 nucleotides line up with TRBD1. CDR3 size: 16 residues. Germline V gene data show CDR1 as SEHNR and CDR2 as FQNEAQ (reference sequence). V gave up 2 bases and J gave up 6 bases; unmatched junction bases: 7. CDR3 coding DNA: TGTGCCAGCAGCTTAACCGGGACAGGGGGCGGGAATGGCTACACCTTC. It yields the protein CASSLTGTGGGNGYTF.

A note on this clone: In this CDR3 the conserved last residue, phenylalanine or tryptophan, is missing, so a read error is likely. No DNA is shown, since the ends of the CDR3 on it are uncertain; the CDR3 is the one TCRdb lists. The chain links TRBV12-5 to TRBJ1-1; the table calls TRBD1, which could not be checked here. Germline-derived CDR1 and CDR2 are LGHNT and FRNRAP. The CDR3 is 9 residues long, ends included. The chain's CDR3 is CASGSPGQA.

The genes are TRBV25-1 and TRBJ2-7; TRBD1 matches at 10 bases. The germline CDR1 and CDR2 sequences are MGHDK and SYGVNS. V gave up 6 bases and J gave up 5 bases; unmatched junction bases: 10. This CDR3 is 15 amino acids long. DNA for the CDR3: TGTGCCAGCAGGGCCACTACCGGGACAGGGGACGAGCAGTACTTC. Protein product: CASRATTGTGDEQYF.

V usage is TRBV5-1 and J usage is TRBJ2-2; 11 bases are shared with TRBD2. Germline trimming cut 7 bases from V and 4 bases from J; bases unmatched to any gene: 6. In germline, CDR1 is SGHRS, CDR2 YFSETQ. The length of the CDR3 is 15 residues. CDR3 residues: CASGPLAGGTGELFF. The CDR3 nucleotides are TGCGCCAGCGGGCCTCTAGCGGGGGGCACCGGGGAGCTGTTTTTT.

As DNA, the CDR3 is TGTGCCAGCAGCCGGGCAGGGGGGCCTAACACTGAAGCTTTCTTT. Translating it yields CASSRAGGPNTEAFF. The chain couples TRBV11-3 to TRBJ1-1; 7 bases map to TRBD1. The germline V gene has CDR1 SGHNT and CDR2 YENEEA. The CDR3 has 15 residues. The J segment lost 2 bases and the V segment lost 5 bases, leaving 8 bases of the junction unmatched.

V and J are TRBV7-3 and TRBJ2-3, with a tentative D call TRBD2 (6 bases). Germline V gene data show CDR1 as SGHTA and CDR2 as FQGTGA. This CDR3 region has 17 residues. Deletions cut 4 bases from V and 0 bases from J, with 17 bases between. The CDR3 DNA reads as TGTGCCAGCAGCTCCGGGCCCTTAGGGACTAGCACAGATACGCAGTATTTT. Protein product: CASSSGPLGTSTDTQYF.

The CDR3 reads CASSPGQESYEQYF. In DNA form, the CDR3 reads TGTGCCAGCTCACCAGGACAGGAAAGCTACGAGCAGTACTTC. The chain employs TRBV18 and TRBJ2-7, with 7 bases aligning to TRBD1. Germline CDR1 KGHSH, CDR2 LQKENI. V shed 2 bases, J shed 3 bases, and the junction held 4 bases outside the gene matches. CDR3 length: 14 residues.

V usage is TRBV9 and J usage is TRBJ2-3; TRBD2 matches at 7 bases. CDR3 size: 15 residues. Germline V lookup: CDR1 SGDLS, CDR2 YYNGEE. After removal of 0 bases from V and 4 bases from J, the junction contained 5 bases not matched to a gene. DNA for the CDR3: TGTGCCAGCAGCGTAGACCAGCGGGGCGCAGATACGCAGTATTTT. Its translation is CASSVDQRGADTQYF.

V and J are TRBV5-1 and TRBJ1-1; weak D call: TRBD1 (5 bases). V was shortened by 2 bases and J by 1 base, with 9 bases between the two germline ends. The CDR3 consists of 14 residues. Germline V CDR1 and CDR2: SGHRS, YFSETQ. As DNA, the CDR3 is TGCGCCAGCAGCTTTGTGGGGGGGAACACTGAAGCTTTCTTT. Translated: CASSFVGGNTEAFF. Based on the CDR3 plus reference TRBV5-1 and TRBJ1-1, the full variable domain is KAGVTQTPRYLIKTRGQQVTLSCSPISGHRSVSWYQQTPGQGLQFLFEYFSETQRNKGNFPGRFSGRQFSNSRSEMNVSTLELGDSALYLCASSFVGGNTEAFFGQGTRLTVV.

The genes are TRBV27 and TRBJ2-3; 11 bases agree with TRBD2. The germline V gene has CDR1 MNHEY and CDR2 SMNVEV (reference sequence). The V and J ends lost 6 bases and 10 bases, in that order; junction bases with no gene match: 15. The length of the CDR3 is 16 residues. The CDR3 protein is CASRRIAGGRSRAQYF. The CDR3 nucleotides are TGTGCCAGCAGGAGAATAGCGGGGGGGCGGTCCCGGGCGCAGTATTTT.

The chain is built from TRBV7-3 and TRBJ1-1, with 8 bases identical to TRBD1. Germline loops: CDR1 SGHTA, CDR2 FQGTGA. This CDR3 region has 14 residues. The ends lost 4 bases at V and 4 bases at J; junction bases unmatched: 5. The CDR3 loop reads CASSSNGQGTEAFF. CDR3 nucleotides: TGTGCCAGCAGCTCCAACGGACAGGGCACTGAAGCTTTCTTT.

The V and J genes are TRBV5-4 and TRBJ1-1; weak D call: TRBD1 (5 bases). Trimming shortened V by 0 bases and J by 5 bases, and 11 bases separated the two germline ends. The CDR3 contains 14 residues. From germline, CDR1 is SGHNT and CDR2 YYREEE (reference sequence). CDR3 sequence: CASSLAGVRTEAFF. In nucleotides, the CDR3 is TGTGCCAGCAGCTTGGCGGGGGTTAGGACTGAAGCTTTCTTT. The variable domain in full, with the rest retrieved from reference TRBV5-4 and TRBJ1-1, is ETGVTQSPTHLIKTRGQQVTLRCSSQSGHNTVSWYQQALGQGPQFIFQYYREEENGRGNFPPRFSGLQFPNYSSELNVNALELDDSALYLCASSLAGVRTEAFFGQGTRLTVV.

This clone was detected once. The rearrangement joins TRBV4-3 to TRBJ2-3; 15 bases are a match to TRBD2. The CDR3 covers 20 residues. Germline CDR1 LGHNA, CDR2 YSLEER. With V trimmed by 1 base and J by 2 bases, 10 bases remained unmatched. For the CDR3, the DNA is TGCGCCAGCAGCCAAGCAACTTTAGGACTAGCGGGGGGGATCACAGATACGCAGTATTTT. It yields the protein CASSQATLGLAGGITDTQYF.

The V call is TRBV25-1, the J call TRBJ2-5, with D perhaps matching TRBD2 (6 bases). The J call may be wrong; the DNA end is better matched by TRBJ2-7. The CDR3 sequence is 12 residues long. Germline CDR1 is MGHDK and CDR2 is SYGVNS. This CDR3 reads CASSPGRYEQYF. The CDR3 nucleotides read TGTGCCAGCAGCCCTGGGAGGTACGAGCAGTACTTC.

J is TRBJ2-7 and V is TRBV5-1, with TRBD1 matching 8 bases. This CDR3 contains 15 residues. J gave up 6 bases and V 4 bases, and 12 bases lay outside the gene matches. The germline gives CDR1 SGHRS, CDR2 YFSETQ. Here the CDR3 DNA reads TGCGCCAGCAGCCTAAACCCCGGGACAGGTGGCGAGCAGTACTTC. This encodes CASSLNPGTGGEQYF.

This clone was detected only a few times. CDR3 bases: TGTGCCAGCAGTTACTCCGGGACTAGAAACGAGCAGTACTTC. Translating gives CASSYSGTRNEQYF. J is TRBJ2-7 and V is TRBV6-5; 8 bases map to TRBD2. Germline assignment: CDR1 MNHEY and CDR2 SVGAGI. The trim removed 0 bases at V and 5 bases at J, leaving 3 bases unmatched. CDR3 size: 14 residues.